The present TCR beta chain was sequenced within a study of PD-L1 blockade in urothelial cancer. Study overall: Male sex and bladder-origin urothelial cancer were recorded for twenty-five of 29 patients. Analyses were performed on blood at 3 weeks after treatment start (the second dose) and at 6 weeks.

Libraries were prepared by immunoSEQ multiplex PCR; TCRdb keeps only in-frame clonotypes and omits some of them. The sample holds around 57,000 clones; 70% to 90% are singletons and the top ten take around 1.7%. Of note for this clone: Its specificity is not known.

Specified time point: pretreatment peripheral blood. Between 1 and 8 samples, pretreatment and on-treatment, were given by each patient. Study-wide results and limits: Tumor-associated clones in blood expanded more at 3 weeks in durable-benefit patients.

Trimming took off 5 bases at V and 2 bases at J, with 5 bases between the two ends. The germline CDR1 and CDR2 sequences are SEHNR and FQNEAQ (reference sequence). The CDR3 consists of 12 residues. This specimen consisted of PBMCs, obtained around atezolizumab (anti-PD-L1) treatment. The clonotype was recovered from a man aged 65 to 85 with urothelial cancer. The chain couples TRBV7-9 to TRBJ2-3; D gene unclear. The DNA of the CDR3 is TGTGCCAGCAGCCTCCCCACAGATACGCAGTATTTT. Translation gives CASSLPTDTQYF.